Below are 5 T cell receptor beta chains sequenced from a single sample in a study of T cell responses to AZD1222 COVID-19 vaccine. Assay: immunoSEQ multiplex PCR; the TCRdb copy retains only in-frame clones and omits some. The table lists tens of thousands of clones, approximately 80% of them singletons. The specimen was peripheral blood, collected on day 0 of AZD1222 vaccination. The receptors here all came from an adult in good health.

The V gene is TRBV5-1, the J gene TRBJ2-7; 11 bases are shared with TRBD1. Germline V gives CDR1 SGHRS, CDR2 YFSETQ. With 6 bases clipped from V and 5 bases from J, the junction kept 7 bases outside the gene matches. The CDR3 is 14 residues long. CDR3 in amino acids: CASTPGQGGHEQYF. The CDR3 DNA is TGCGCCAGCACCCCGGGACAGGGGGGCCACGAGCAGTACTTC.

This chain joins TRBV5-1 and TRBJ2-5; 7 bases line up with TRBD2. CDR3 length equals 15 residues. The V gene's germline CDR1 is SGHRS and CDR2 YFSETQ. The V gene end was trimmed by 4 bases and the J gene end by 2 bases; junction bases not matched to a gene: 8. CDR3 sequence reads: CASSPGLVGQETQYF. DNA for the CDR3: TGCGCCAGCAGCCCAGGACTAGTTGGGCAAGAGACCCAGTACTTC.

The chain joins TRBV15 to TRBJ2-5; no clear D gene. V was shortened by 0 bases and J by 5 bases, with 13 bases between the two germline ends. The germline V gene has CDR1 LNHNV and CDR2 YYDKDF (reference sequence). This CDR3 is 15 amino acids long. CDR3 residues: CATSRDLGGGETQYF. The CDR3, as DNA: TGTGCCACCAGCAGAGATCTGGGCGGTGGGGAGACCCAGTACTTC. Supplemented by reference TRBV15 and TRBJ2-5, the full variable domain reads DAMVIQNPRYQVTQFGKPVTLSCSQTLNHNVMYWYQQKSSQAPKLLFHYYDKDFNNEADTPDNFQSRRPNTSFCFLDIRSPGLGDTAMYLCATSRDLGGGETQYFGPGTRLLVL.

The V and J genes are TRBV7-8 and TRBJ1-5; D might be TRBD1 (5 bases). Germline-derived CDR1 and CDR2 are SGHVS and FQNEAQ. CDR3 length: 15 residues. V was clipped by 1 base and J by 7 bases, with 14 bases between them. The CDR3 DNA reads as TGTGCCAGCAGCTTAGGCCCGGGACGAAGGCAGCCCCAGCATTTT. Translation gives CASSLGPGRRQPQHF.

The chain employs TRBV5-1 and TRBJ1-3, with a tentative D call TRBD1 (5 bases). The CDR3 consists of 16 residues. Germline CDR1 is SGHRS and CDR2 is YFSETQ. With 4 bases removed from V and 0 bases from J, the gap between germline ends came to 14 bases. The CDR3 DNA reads TGCGCCAGCAGCACGGGACGGAGGAGCTCTGGAAACACCATATATTTT. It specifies CASSTGRRSSGNTIYF.